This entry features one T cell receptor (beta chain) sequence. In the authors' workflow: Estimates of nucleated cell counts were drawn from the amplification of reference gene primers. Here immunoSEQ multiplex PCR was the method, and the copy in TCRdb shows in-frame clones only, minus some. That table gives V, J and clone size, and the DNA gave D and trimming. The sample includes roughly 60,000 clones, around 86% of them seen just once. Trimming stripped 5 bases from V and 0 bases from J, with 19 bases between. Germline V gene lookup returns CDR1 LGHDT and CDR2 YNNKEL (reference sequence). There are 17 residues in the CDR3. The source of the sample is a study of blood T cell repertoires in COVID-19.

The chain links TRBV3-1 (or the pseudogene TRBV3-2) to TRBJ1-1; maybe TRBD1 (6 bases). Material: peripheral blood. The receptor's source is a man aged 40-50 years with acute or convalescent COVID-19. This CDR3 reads CASSSRSGTPMNTEAFF. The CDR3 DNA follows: TGTGCCAGCAGCTCCAGGTCTGGGACACCTATGAACACTGAAGCTTTCTTT.